A single sample gave rise to the 25 T cell receptor beta chains below, sequenced in a study of blood T cell repertoires in COVID-19. Sequencing was performed with immunoSEQ multiplex PCR; in TCRdb, only in-frame clones are kept and a portion is missing. The sample includes about 240,000 clones, 82% of them seen just once. The sequenced sample consisted of peripheral blood. Receptors originate from a woman in her 70s with acute or convalescent COVID-19.

J is TRBJ1-5 and V is TRBV6-6; D gene ambiguous. Germline CDR1 MNHNY, CDR2 SVGAGI (reference sequence). Trimming removed 7 bases at V and 2 bases at J, with 9 bases between. The CDR3 has 13 amino acids. The CDR3 nucleotides read TGTGCCAGCATCAAACGCGGCAATCAGCCCCAGCATTTT. Residues: CASIKRGNQPQHF.

This clone has a count of ten or more. The chain has TRBV2 and TRBJ2-7; 11 bases line up with TRBD1. Germline loops: CDR1 SNHLY, CDR2 FYNNEI. This CDR3 is 14 amino acids long. V was clipped by 6 bases and J by 2 bases; unmatched bases: 3. CDR3: CASRRTGGAYEQYF. CDR3 nucleotide sequence: TGTGCCAGCAGGAGGACAGGGGGCGCCTACGAGCAGTACTTC.

CDR3 sequence reads: CASSYWAKTPTRQYF. CDR3 coding DNA: TGTGCCAGCAGTTATTGGGCCAAAACCCCTACGAGGCAGTACTTC. This chain connects TRBV6-8 to TRBJ2-7; no reliable D call. The CDR3 has 15 residues. In germline, CDR1 is MNHGY, CDR2 SAAAGT. V was clipped by 3 bases and J by 9 bases, with 21 bases between them.

V usage is TRBV10-2 and J usage is TRBJ2-7; 9 bases agree with TRBD2. The germline CDR1 and CDR2 sequences are WSHSY and SAAADI. The CDR3 runs 14 residues. V shed 3 bases and J 12 bases; nucleotides not matched to a gene: 12. The CDR3: CASSEAGGPYGSYF. In DNA, the CDR3 is TGCGCCAGCAGTGAAGCGGGGGGCCCCTACGGTTCGTACTTC.

V is TRBV5-1 and J is TRBJ1-1; D is perhaps TRBD1 (6 bases). The CDR3 is 13 amino acids. The germline V and J ends were trimmed by 2 bases and 6 bases, with 11 bases remaining between them. CDR1 is SGHRS, CDR2 YFSETQ, per germline. CDR3 sequence: CASSFPGHPEAFF. The CDR3 DNA sequence: TGCGCCAGCAGCTTCCCGGGACACCCTGAAGCTTTCTTT.

The chain carries TRBV5-4 and TRBJ2-5; TRBD2 aligns across 13 bases. This CDR3 has 18 amino acids. V gave up 1 base and J gave up 2 bases; unmatched junction bases: 8. CDR1 is SGHNT, CDR2 YYREEE, per germline (reference sequence). CDR3 protein: CASSLKTSGGASQETQYF. Written as DNA, the CDR3 is TGTGCCAGCAGCTTGAAAACTAGCGGGGGGGCCTCTCAAGAGACCCAGTACTTC.

This clone was seen a few times. The chain joins TRBV3-1 (or the pseudogene TRBV3-2) to TRBJ1-1; the D is unclear. The CDR3 is 14 residues long. The V gene lost 2 bases and the J gene lost 6 bases, with 13 bases spanning the gap. Germline assignment: CDR1 LGHDT and CDR2 YNNKEL (reference sequence). The CDR3 nucleotides read TGTGCCAGCAGCCAAAAACTTGAGGCATCTGAAGCTTTCTTT. It codes for CASSQKLEASEAFF.

The chain combines TRBV21-1 with TRBJ2-1; the D call of TRBD1 is as the table states it, not checked on the DNA. TRBV21-1 is tagged as a pseudogene. The CDR3 runs to 16 residues. CDR3 region: CASSNQTGGSYNEQFF. In nucleotides, the CDR3 is TGTGCCAGCAGCAACCAGACAGGGGGCTCCTACAATGAGCAGTTCTTC.

This sequence joins TRBV6-5 and TRBJ1-2, with D unclear. With 7 bases removed from V and 6 bases from J, the gap between germline ends came to 18 bases. This CDR3 spans 14 amino acids. CDR1 and CDR2 from the germline V gene are MNHEY and SVGAGI. Here the CDR3 DNA reads TGTGCCAGCATCGCTATTGGCGGTCCGGATGGCTACACCTTC. Translation gives CASIAIGGPDGYTF.

This clone was observed a few times. This chain joins TRBV19 and TRBJ2-7, with 9 bases identical to TRBD1. Per germline, CDR1 LNHDA and CDR2 SQIVND (reference sequence). CDR3 length equals 14 residues. J was trimmed by 2 bases and V by 6 bases; bases with no gene match: 5. CDR3 region: CASSPRQGAYEQYF. In DNA form, the CDR3 reads TGTGCCAGTAGCCCCCGACAGGGGGCCTACGAGCAGTACTTC.

The chain combines TRBV6-2 or TRBV6-3 with TRBJ2-7; 8 nucleotides align to TRBD1. The germline CDR1 and CDR2 sequences are MNHEY and SVGEGT. The J segment lost 2 bases and the V segment lost 2 bases, leaving 11 bases of the junction unmatched. The CDR3 covers 17 residues. DNA for the CDR3: TGTGCCAGCAGTTACCCTAGGACAGGGAGACGCACCTACGAGCAGTACTTC. It codes for CASSYPRTGRRTYEQYF.

This rearrangement joins TRBV29-1 to TRBJ2-1; D is ambiguous. Germline V gene data show CDR1 as SQVTM and CDR2 as ANQGSEA. Trimming left V 1 base short and J 14 bases short, with 9 bases between. This CDR3 comprises 10 residues. The DNA for the CDR3 is TGCAGCGTTGAAGGCAGGAAAAAGTTCTTC. Protein product: CSVEGRKKFF.

The chain uses TRBV19 and TRBJ1-2, with 7 nucleotides matching TRBD1. There are 17 residues in the CDR3. The trim removed 3 bases at V and 5 bases at J, leaving 15 bases unmatched. Germline V CDR1 and CDR2: LNHDA, SQIVND (reference sequence). The CDR3 sequence: CASSIRGQAPVGYGYTF. The CDR3 DNA reads as TGTGCCAGTAGTATTCGTGGACAGGCCCCGGTCGGGTATGGCTACACCTTC.

V is TRBV10-3 and J is TRBJ2-7; D is unresolved. Germline CDR1 is ENHRY and CDR2 is SYGVKD. This CDR3 has 14 amino acids. V gave up 0 bases and J gave up 2 bases, with 8 bases separating them. The CDR3 DNA sequence: TGTGCCATCAGTGAGTCTGGCAGCGCCTACGAGCAGTACTTC. Translating it yields CAISESGSAYEQYF.

The genes are TRBV6-6 and TRBJ1-1; D gene ambiguous. The CDR3 length is 14 residues. V dropped 2 bases and J dropped 0 bases, with 7 bases sitting between them. CDR1 is MNHNY, CDR2 SVGAGI, per germline (reference sequence). In DNA, the CDR3 is TGTGCCAGCAGTTACGACTGGCTGAACACTGAAGCTTTCTTT. This encodes CASSYDWLNTEAFF.

The rearrangement uses TRBV10-3 and TRBJ2-4, with 13 bases matching TRBD2. Germline V gene data show CDR1 as ENHRY and CDR2 as SYGVKD. This CDR3 region has 18 residues. The V gene end was trimmed by 4 bases and the J gene end by 1 base; junction bases not matched to a gene: 7. Written as DNA, the CDR3 is TGTGCCATCAGTGCCGGACTAGCGGGGGCTGAGGCCAAAAACATTCAGTACTTC. This codes for CAISAGLAGAEAKNIQYF.

The chain links TRBV7-2 to TRBJ1-1, with no clear D. The CDR3 length is 14 residues. Germline-derived CDR1 and CDR2 are SGHTA and FQGNSA. The V and J ends lost 1 base and 4 bases respectively, with 10 bases between them. CDR3 in amino acids: CASSLGRRGTEAFF. In nucleotides, the CDR3 is TGTGCCAGCAGCTTAGGCCGTCGGGGCACTGAAGCTTTCTTT.

V is TRBV6-1 and J is TRBJ1-2, with TRBD1 as a possible D gene (5 bases). The length of the CDR3 is 14 residues. CDR1 is MNHNS and CDR2 is SASEGT in the germline V gene. V lost 2 bases and J lost 4, with 11 bases in between. For the CDR3, the DNA is TGTGCCAGCAGTGAACGACAGCCTCCCTATGGCTACACCTTC. Its translation is CASSERQPPYGYTF.

The genes are TRBV11-2 and TRBJ1-5; no definite D call. The CDR3 has 15 amino acids. CDR1 SGHAT and CDR2 FQNNGV come from the germline V gene. Trimming shortened V by 1 base and J by 3 bases, and 10 bases separated the two germline ends. The CDR3 DNA reads as TGTGCCAGCAGCTTAGTAGCGGAGAACAATCAGCCCCAGCATTTT. As protein: CASSLVAENNQPQHF.

V usage is TRBV3-1 (or the pseudogene TRBV3-2) and J usage is TRBJ2-5; TRBD1 is a possible D gene (6 bases). The CDR3 is 15 residues long. Germline CDR1 LGHDT, CDR2 YNNKEL (reference sequence). Trimming removed 4 bases from V and 5 bases from J, with 17 bases in between. In nucleotides, the CDR3 is TGTGCCAGCAGCCCAGGACCACAGGGTATGGAGACCCAGTACTTC. This codes for CASSPGPQGMETQYF.

This clone occurred a few times. The chain combines TRBV20-1 with TRBJ1-2; a weak D match, TRBD1 (5 bases). The CDR3 has 11 residues. Germline V gene data show CDR1 as DFQATT and CDR2 as SNEGSKA (reference sequence). V was trimmed by 5 bases and J by 4 bases, leaving 8 bases between them. As DNA, the CDR3 is TGCAGTGCTCATGACAGCTATGGCTACACCTTC. Its translation: CSAHDSYGYTF.

V is TRBV7-6 and J is TRBJ2-3; D gene ambiguous. CDR3 length equals 15 residues. Trimming shortened V by 0 bases and J by 1 base, and 8 bases separated the two germline ends. Germline CDR1 SGHVS, CDR2 FNYEAQ. CDR3 protein: CASSLAALGTDTQYF. In nucleotides, the CDR3 is TGTGCCAGCAGCTTAGCTGCGCTGGGCACAGATACGCAGTATTTT.

The CDR3 DNA reads as TGCGCCAGCAGCACTGGACAGGGCGGTGACAATGAGCAGTTCTTC. It yields the protein CASSTGQGGDNEQFF. The V gene is TRBV10-1, the J gene TRBJ2-1, with 8 nucleotides matching TRBD1. CDR1 is WNHNN and CDR2 is SYGVQD in the germline V gene (reference sequence). This CDR3 has 15 residues. V shed 6 bases and J 5 bases; nucleotides not matched to a gene: 9.

The rearrangement uses TRBV20-1 and TRBJ2-7, with a tentative D call TRBD1 (6 bases). This CDR3 region has 11 residues. The germline V gene encodes CDR1 DFQATT and CDR2 SNEGSKA (reference sequence). The V end lost 3 bases, the J end lost 6 bases, and 9 bases lay between the germline ends. The CDR3 spells CSASGQTEQYF. CDR3 nucleotides: TGCAGTGCTAGTGGACAGACCGAGCAGTACTTC.

The V gene is TRBV2, the J gene TRBJ1-3; D perhaps matches TRBD1 (5 bases). V lost 4 bases, J lost 2 bases, and 9 bases lay in between. This CDR3 spans 14 amino acids. Germline CDR1 and CDR2: SNHLY and FYNNEI. The CDR3 bases are TGTGCCAGCAGTGTACAGGCCCCTGGAAACACCATATATTTT. Its translation is CASSVQAPGNTIYF.